This T cell receptor beta chain appears in the sequencing data of a study of blood T cell repertoires in COVID-19. Across the study: Some COVID-19 samples were acute and others convalescent; all came from the United States, Italy and Spain. Sources were T cells, B-cell-depleted T cells, or PBMCs; the material itself was cDNA or gDNA.

In the original processing: Reference gene primers were amplified, and this amplification served to estimate nucleated cell counts. The data were produced by immunoSEQ multiplex PCR, yet TCRdb's version contains in-frame clones alone and is incomplete. The D gene and trimming were derived from the DNA, and the V and J assignments and clone size from that table. The sample yields some 90,000 clones, roughly 87% seen once. Germline CDR1 DFQATT, CDR2 SNEGSKA (reference sequence). V was trimmed by 3 bases and J by 4 bases, leaving 6 bases between them. This CDR3 has 11 amino acids. The source of this sequence is a man aged 45-65 years with acute or convalescent COVID-19. The sample was peripheral blood. The chain links TRBV20-1 to TRBJ1-2, with D possibly being TRBD1 (6 bases). This CDR3 reads CSARTGYGYTF. CDR3 DNA sequence: TGCAGTGCTAGGACAGGCTATGGCTACACCTTC.